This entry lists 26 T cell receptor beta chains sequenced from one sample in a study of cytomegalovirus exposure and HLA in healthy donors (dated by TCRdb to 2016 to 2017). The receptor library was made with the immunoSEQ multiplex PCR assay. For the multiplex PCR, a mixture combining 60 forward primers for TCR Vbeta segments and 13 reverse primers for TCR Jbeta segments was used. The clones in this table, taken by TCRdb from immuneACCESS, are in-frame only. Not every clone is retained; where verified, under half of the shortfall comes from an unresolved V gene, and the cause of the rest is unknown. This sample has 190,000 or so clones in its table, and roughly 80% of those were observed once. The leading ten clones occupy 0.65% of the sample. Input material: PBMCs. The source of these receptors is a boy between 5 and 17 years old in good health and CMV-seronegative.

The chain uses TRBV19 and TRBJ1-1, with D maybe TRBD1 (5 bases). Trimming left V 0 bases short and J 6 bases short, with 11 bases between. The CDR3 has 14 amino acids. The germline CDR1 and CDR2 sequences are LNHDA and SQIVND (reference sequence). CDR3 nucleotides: TGTGCCAGTAGTATAGAAGCAGGGCCGGCTGAAGCTTTCTTT. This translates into CASSIEAGPAEAFF.

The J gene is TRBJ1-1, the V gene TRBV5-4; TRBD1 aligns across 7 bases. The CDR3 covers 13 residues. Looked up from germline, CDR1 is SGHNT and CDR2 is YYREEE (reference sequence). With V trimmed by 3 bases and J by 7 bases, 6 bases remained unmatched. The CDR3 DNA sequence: TGTGCCAGCAGCTACCGGGACAGAAGTGAAGCTTTCTTT. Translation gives CASSYRDRSEAFF.

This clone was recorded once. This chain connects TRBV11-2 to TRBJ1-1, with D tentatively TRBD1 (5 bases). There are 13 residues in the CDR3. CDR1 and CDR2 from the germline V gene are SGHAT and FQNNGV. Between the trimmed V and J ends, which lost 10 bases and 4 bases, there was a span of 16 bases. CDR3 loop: CATRDGRSTEAFF. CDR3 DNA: TGTGCCACCCGGGACGGGAGAAGCACTGAAGCTTTCTTT.

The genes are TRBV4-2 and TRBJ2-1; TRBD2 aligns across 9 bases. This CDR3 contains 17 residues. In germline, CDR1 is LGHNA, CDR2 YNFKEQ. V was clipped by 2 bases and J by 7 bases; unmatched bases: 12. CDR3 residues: CASSQPSGEVFVNEQFF. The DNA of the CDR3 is TGTGCCAGCAGCCAACCTAGCGGGGAGGTTTTCGTTAATGAGCAGTTCTTC.

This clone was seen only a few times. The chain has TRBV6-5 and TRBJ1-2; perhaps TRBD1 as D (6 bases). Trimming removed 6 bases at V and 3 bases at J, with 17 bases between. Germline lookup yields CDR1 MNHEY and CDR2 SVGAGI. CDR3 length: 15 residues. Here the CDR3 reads CASRPRGRADYGYTF. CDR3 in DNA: TGTGCCAGCAGACCCAGGGGACGCGCCGACTATGGCTACACCTTC.

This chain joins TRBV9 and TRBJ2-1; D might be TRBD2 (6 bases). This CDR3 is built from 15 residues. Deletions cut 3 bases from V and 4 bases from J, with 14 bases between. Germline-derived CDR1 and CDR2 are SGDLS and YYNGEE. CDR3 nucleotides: TGTGCCAGCAGCGAGTGGGGGGTTGGGTACAATGAGCAGTTCTTC. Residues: CASSEWGVGYNEQFF.

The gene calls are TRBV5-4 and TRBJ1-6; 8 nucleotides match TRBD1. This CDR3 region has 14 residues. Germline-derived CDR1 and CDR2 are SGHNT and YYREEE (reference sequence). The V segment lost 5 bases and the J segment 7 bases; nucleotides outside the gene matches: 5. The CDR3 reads CASSRQGTNSPLHF. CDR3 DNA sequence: TGTGCCAGCAGTCGACAGGGGACGAATTCACCCCTCCACTTT.

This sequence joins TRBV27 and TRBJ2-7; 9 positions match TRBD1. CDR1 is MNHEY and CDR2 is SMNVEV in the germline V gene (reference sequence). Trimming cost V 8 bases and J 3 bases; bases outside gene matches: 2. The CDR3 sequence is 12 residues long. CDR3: CASGDRDYEQYF. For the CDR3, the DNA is TGTGCCAGCGGGGACAGGGACTACGAGCAGTACTTC.

The CDR3 sequence is CASSPRGLAGTDTQYF. CDR3 nucleotide sequence: TGTGCCAGCAGCCCCCGGGGACTAGCGGGCACAGATACGCAGTATTTT. J is TRBJ2-3 and V is TRBV7-2, with 11 bases matching TRBD2. CDR3 length: 16 residues. The germline CDR1 and CDR2 sequences are SGHTA and FQGNSA. With V trimmed by 5 bases and J by 1 base, 5 bases remained unmatched.

The CDR3 region is CASSTGQGYDLGETQYF. The CDR3 nucleotides read TGTGCCAGCAGCACGGGACAGGGATATGATCTTGGAGAGACCCAGTACTTC. The rearrangement joins TRBV5-6 to TRBJ2-5; 9 nucleotides align to TRBD1. In germline, CDR1 is SGHDT, CDR2 YYEEEE. Losses at the gene ends were 4 bases for V and 4 bases for J; bases not matched to a gene: 14. The CDR3 has 17 amino acids.

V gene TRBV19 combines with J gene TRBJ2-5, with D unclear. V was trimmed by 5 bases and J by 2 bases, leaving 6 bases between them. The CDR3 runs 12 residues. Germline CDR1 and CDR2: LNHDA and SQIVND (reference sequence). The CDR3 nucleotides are TGTGCCAGTAGTGGCAGGCAAGAGACCCAGTACTTC. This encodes CASSGRQETQYF.

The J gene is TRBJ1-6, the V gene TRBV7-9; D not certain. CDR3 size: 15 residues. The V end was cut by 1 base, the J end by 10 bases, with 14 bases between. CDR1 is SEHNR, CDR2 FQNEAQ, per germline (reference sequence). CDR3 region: CASSLEVGGESPLHF. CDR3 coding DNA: TGTGCCAGCAGCTTAGAGGTGGGAGGAGAATCACCCCTCCACTTT. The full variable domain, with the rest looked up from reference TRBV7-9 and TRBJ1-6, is DTGVSQNPRHKITKRGQNVTFRCDPISEHNRLYWYRQTLGQGPEFLTYFQNEAQLEKSRLLSDRFSAERPKGSFSTLEIQRTEQGDSAMYLCASSLEVGGESPLHFGNGTRLTVT.

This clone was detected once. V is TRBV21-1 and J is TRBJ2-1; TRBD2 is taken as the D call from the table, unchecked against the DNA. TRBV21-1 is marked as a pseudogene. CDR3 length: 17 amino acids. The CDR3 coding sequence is TGTGCCGGCAGCAACCACCTTCGTATAGCGGGTTACCATGAGCAGTTCTTC. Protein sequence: CAGSNHLRIAGYHEQFF.

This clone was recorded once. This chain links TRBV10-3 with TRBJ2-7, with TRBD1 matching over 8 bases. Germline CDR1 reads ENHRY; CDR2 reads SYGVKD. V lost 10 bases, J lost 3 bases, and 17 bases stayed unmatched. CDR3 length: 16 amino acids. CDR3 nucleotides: TGTGCCACCAGCAAGGGGACAGGCCTGGGGAGCTACGAGCAGTACTTC. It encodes CATSKGTGLGSYEQYF.

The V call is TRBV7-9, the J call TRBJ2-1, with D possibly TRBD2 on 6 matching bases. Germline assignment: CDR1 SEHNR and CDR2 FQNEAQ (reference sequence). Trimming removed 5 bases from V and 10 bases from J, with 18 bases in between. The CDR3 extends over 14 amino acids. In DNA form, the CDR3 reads TGTGCCAGCAGCGGAGGGGTCATCGAGGAGGAGCAGTTCTTC. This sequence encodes CASSGGVIEEEQFF.

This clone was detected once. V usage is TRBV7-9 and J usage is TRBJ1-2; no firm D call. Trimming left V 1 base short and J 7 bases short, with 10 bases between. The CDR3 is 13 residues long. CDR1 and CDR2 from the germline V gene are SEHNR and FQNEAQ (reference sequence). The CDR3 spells CASSLGAGPGYTF. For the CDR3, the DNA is TGTGCCAGCAGCTTAGGGGCAGGCCCTGGCTACACCTTC.

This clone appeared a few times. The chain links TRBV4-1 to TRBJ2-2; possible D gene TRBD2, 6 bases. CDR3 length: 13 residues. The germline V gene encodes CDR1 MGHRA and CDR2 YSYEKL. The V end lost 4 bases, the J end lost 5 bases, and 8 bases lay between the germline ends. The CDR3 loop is CASSRDLTGELFF. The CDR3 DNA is TGCGCCAGCAGCCGGGACTTGACCGGGGAGCTGTTTTTT.

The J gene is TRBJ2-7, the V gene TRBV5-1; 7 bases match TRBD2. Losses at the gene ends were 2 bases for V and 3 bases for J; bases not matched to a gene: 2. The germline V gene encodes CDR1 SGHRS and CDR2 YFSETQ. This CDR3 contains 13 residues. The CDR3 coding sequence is TGCGCCAGCAGCTTTGGGGGGGACTACGAGCAGTACTTC. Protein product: CASSFGGDYEQYF. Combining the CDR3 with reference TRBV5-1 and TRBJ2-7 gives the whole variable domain KAGVTQTPRYLIKTRGQQVTLSCSPISGHRSVSWYQQTPGQGLQFLFEYFSETQRNKGNFPGRFSGRQFSNSRSEMNVSTLELGDSALYLCASSFGGDYEQYFGPGTRLTVT.

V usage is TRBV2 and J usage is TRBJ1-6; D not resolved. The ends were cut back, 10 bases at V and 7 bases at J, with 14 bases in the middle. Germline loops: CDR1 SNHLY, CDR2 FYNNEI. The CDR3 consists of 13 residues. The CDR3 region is CATKDLTNSPLHF. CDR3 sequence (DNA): TGTGCCACTAAGGACTTGACCAATTCACCCCTCCACTTT.

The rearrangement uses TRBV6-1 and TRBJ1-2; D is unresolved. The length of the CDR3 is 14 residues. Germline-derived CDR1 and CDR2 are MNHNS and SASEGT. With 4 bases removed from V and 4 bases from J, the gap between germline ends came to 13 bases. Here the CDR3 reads CASSGSTTIYGYTF. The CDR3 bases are TGTGCCAGCAGTGGAAGTACAACAATCTATGGCTACACCTTC.

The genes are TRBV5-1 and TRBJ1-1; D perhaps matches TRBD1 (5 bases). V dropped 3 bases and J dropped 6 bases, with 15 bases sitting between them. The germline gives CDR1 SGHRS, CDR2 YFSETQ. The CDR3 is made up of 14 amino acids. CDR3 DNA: TGCGCCAGCAGCTCGGGAGGGTTGGGACCTGAAGCTTTCTTT. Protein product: CASSSGGLGPEAFF.

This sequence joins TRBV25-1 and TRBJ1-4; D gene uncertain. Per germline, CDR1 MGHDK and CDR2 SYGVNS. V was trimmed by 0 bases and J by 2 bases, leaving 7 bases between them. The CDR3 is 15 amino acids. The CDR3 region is CASSEYRGTNEKLFF. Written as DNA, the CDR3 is TGTGCCAGCAGTGAATACCGAGGGACTAATGAAAAACTGTTTTTT.

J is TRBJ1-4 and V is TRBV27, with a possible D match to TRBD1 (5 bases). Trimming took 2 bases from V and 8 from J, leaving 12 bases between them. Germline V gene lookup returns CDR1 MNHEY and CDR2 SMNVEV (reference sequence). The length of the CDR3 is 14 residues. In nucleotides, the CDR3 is TGTGCCAGCAGTTTAGGGCAGGGTTCAGAAAAACTGTTTTTT. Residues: CASSLGQGSEKLFF.

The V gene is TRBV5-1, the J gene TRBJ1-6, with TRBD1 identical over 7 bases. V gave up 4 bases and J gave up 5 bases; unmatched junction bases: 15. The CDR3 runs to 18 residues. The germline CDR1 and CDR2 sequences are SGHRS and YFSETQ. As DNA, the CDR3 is TGCGCCAGCAGCGGGATCCTAGGACCCAGGGGGAATAATTCACCCCTCCACTTT. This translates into CASSGILGPRGNNSPLHF.

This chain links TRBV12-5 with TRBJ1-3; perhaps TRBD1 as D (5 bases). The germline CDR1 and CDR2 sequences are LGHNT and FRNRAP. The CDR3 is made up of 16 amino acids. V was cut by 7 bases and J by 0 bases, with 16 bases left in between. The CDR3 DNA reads TGTGCTAGTGCTTTAATACAGGTACCCTCTGGAAACACCATATATTTT. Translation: CASALIQVPSGNTIYF.

The CDR3 region is CASSLVGEGNTEAFF. The CDR3 nucleotides read TGTGCCAGCAGCTTAGTAGGGGAGGGGAACACTGAAGCTTTCTTT. The chain links TRBV7-9 to TRBJ1-1, with a weak D call TRBD1 (5 bases). This CDR3 is 15 amino acids long. V shed 1 base and J shed 1 base, with 10 bases lying between them. CDR1 is SEHNR and CDR2 is FQNEAQ in the germline V gene (reference sequence).